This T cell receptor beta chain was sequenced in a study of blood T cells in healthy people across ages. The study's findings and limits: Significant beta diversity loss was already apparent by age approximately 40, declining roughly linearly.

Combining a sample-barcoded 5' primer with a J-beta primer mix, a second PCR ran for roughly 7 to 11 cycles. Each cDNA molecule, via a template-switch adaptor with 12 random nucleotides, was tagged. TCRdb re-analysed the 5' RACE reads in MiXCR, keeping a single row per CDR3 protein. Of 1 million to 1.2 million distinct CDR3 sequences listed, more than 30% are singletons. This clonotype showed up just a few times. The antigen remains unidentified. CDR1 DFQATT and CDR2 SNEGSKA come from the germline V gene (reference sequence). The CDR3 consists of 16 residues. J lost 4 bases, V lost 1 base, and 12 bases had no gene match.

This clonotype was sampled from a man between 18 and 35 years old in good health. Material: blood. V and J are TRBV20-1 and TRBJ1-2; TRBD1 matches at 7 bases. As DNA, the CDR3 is TGCAGTGCTAGAGTTGACCAGGGGGAATGTGGCTATGGCTACACCTTC. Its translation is CSARVDQGECGYGYTF.